The clone carrying this TCR beta chain came up a few times. Its antigen is currently unknown. Libraries of TCR beta came from quantitative 5'-RACE with molecular barcodes. TCRdb fed the 5' RACE reads into MiXCR, producing one record per CDR3 protein. The sample has about 200,000 distinct CDR3 sequences, more than 10% seen once. These data are taken from a study of CD8 T cells in ankylosing spondylitis. General observations from the study: Clones that were linked to disease were CD8+ and were relatively rare in peripheral blood. It was reported that disease-linked clones were significantly enriched in matched ankylosing spondylitis synovial fluid.

The CDR3 has 13 amino acids. The V end was cut by 4 bases, the J end by 4 bases, with 10 bases between. Germline CDR1 reads GTSNPN; CDR2 reads SVGIG (reference sequence). The clonotype comes from a male donor with ankylosing spondylitis or in good health (not recorded which). What was sequenced was blood, either unsorted or a sorted T cell fraction (not recorded which). V is TRBV30 and J is TRBJ2-2; TRBD1 might be the D (7 bases). Here the CDR3 reads CAWTGGITGELFF. DNA of the CDR3: TGTGCCTGGACAGGGGGGATCACCGGGGAGCTGTTTTTT.